This entry lists 27 T cell receptor beta chains sequenced from one sample in a study of a mutant IDH1 vaccine in newly diagnosed glioma. The repertoire was sequenced with immunoSEQ multiplex PCR; TCRdb's copy has only in-frame clones and lacks some. This table holds roughly 130,000 clones, roughly 78% found once. As to time point: week 11, during vaccination. The content of each vaccine dose was 300 ug of mutant IDH1 20-mer peptide, and topical imiquimod accompanied it. No antigen is known for these receptors. The sequencing here drew on PBMCs, taken from a glioma patient whose treatment included an IDH1 peptide vaccine. Receptors were obtained from a man between 40 and 49 years old with glioma.

The chain employs TRBV7-4 and TRBJ2-5, with TRBD2 matching 7 bases. CDR1 is SGHVT, CDR2 SQSDAQ, per germline. After removal of 5 bases from V and 2 bases from J, the junction contained 23 bases not matched to a gene. The CDR3 covers 20 residues. The CDR3 spells CASSPASVGRARNRQETQYF. For the CDR3, the DNA is TGTGCCAGCAGCCCCGCTTCAGTAGGGAGGGCCCGAAACCGTCAAGAGACCCAGTACTTC.

This sequence joins TRBV9 and TRBJ2-1; 10 bases are shared with TRBD2. Germline CDR1 and CDR2: SGDLS and YYNGEE. The trim removed 3 bases at V and 0 bases at J, leaving 3 bases unmatched. The CDR3 spans 16 residues. CDR3 coding DNA: TGTGCCAGCAGCGAAGCGGGGGGGAGCTCCTACAATGAGCAGTTCTTC. This gives the protein CASSEAGGSSYNEQFF.

This clone was counted between two and nine times. J is TRBJ1-1 and V is TRBV6-5, with a possible D match to TRBD1 (5 bases). CDR1 MNHEY and CDR2 SVGAGI come from the germline V gene. The CDR3 length is 15 residues. Trimming took 2 bases from V and 5 from J, leaving 15 bases between them. CDR3 sequence: CASSYPGEGRTEAFF. DNA for the CDR3: TGTGCCAGCAGTTACCCCGGTGAGGGGAGGACTGAAGCTTTCTTT.

This clone was counted only a few times. The gene calls are TRBV19 and TRBJ2-2; D gene unclear. This CDR3 has 14 amino acids. Germline V gene lookup returns CDR1 LNHDA and CDR2 SQIVND (reference sequence). Trimming removed 1 base at V and 2 bases at J, with 5 bases between. The CDR3 is CASSIAVNTGELFF. CDR3 DNA sequence: TGTGCCAGTAGTATAGCAGTTAACACCGGGGAGCTGTTTTTT.

The gene calls are TRBV4-1 and TRBJ1-2; D is undetermined. There are 16 residues in the CDR3. Germline CDR1 is MGHRA and CDR2 is YSYEKL. V gave up 0 bases and J gave up 3 bases, with 14 bases separating them. Here the CDR3 reads CASSQEQDRYYYGYTF. DNA of the CDR3: TGCGCCAGCAGCCAAGAACAAGACCGTTATTACTATGGCTACACCTTC.

The genes are TRBV12-1 and TRBJ1-2. TRBV12-1 is an annotated pseudogene. CDR3 length equals 16 residues. As DNA, the CDR3 is TGTGCCAGCAGCCATGAATATGAGGGAAAGACCTATGGCTACACCTTC. Translating it yields CASSHEYEGKTYGYTF.

The chain recombines TRBV2 with TRBJ2-5, with 7 nucleotides matching TRBD1. The CDR3 contains 12 residues. The V gene's germline CDR1 is SNHLY and CDR2 FYNNEI. The V and J ends lost 7 bases and 5 bases, in that order; junction bases with no gene match: 4. In DNA form, the CDR3 reads TGTGCCAGCACGTTAGGGGGCGAGACCCAGTACTTC. It specifies CASTLGGETQYF.

The V and J genes are TRBV5-4 and TRBJ2-5, with TRBD2 matching over 9 bases. The V gene end was trimmed by 1 base and the J gene end by 2 bases; junction bases not matched to a gene: 3. CDR3 size: 15 residues. Germline lookup yields CDR1 SGHNT and CDR2 YYREEE (reference sequence). The CDR3 spells CASSLMLAGQETQYF. DNA of the CDR3: TGTGCCAGCAGCTTGATGCTAGCGGGGCAAGAGACCCAGTACTTC.

This chain's CDR3 is CASSLRGQDNEKLFF. DNA of the CDR3: TGCGCCAGCAGCTTGAGGGGACAGGATAATGAAAAACTGTTTTTT. This chain connects TRBV5-1 to TRBJ1-4; 8 bases map to TRBD1. The trim removed 1 base at V and 4 bases at J, leaving 3 bases unmatched. The germline CDR1 and CDR2 sequences are SGHRS and YFSETQ. The CDR3 contains 15 residues.

This chain links TRBV4-3 with TRBJ1-5; D is unresolved. The germline V and J ends were trimmed by 0 bases and 6 bases, with 6 bases remaining between them. There are 13 residues in the CDR3. Germline lookup yields CDR1 LGHNA and CDR2 YSLEER. CDR3 protein: CASSQDLLQPQHF. The CDR3 DNA reads as TGCGCCAGCAGCCAAGATCTGCTTCAGCCCCAGCATTTT.

This clone appeared a few times. The chain joins TRBV28 to TRBJ1-5; 9 positions agree with TRBD1. The CDR3 has 18 residues. The J segment lost 0 bases and the V segment lost 6 bases, leaving 12 bases of the junction unmatched. The V gene's germline CDR1 is MDHEN and CDR2 SYDVKM. The CDR3 coding sequence is TGTGCCAGCAGGAAACAGGGGGCGTCAGGATTTAGCAATCAGCCCCAGCATTTT. Its protein is CASRKQGASGFSNQPQHF.

J is TRBJ1-4 and V is TRBV7-2, with 9 bases matching TRBD1. This CDR3 has 14 amino acids. CDR1 SGHTA and CDR2 FQGNSA come from the germline V gene. With 5 bases clipped from V and 10 bases from J, the junction kept 8 bases outside the gene matches. The CDR3 DNA sequence: TGTGCCAGCAGCCCGGGACAGGGCTTTGGAAAACTGTTTTTT. The encoded protein is CASSPGQGFGKLFF.

This rearrangement joins TRBV30 to TRBJ1-2; 8 bases fit TRBD1. The CDR3 covers 13 residues. CDR1 GTSNPN and CDR2 SVGIG come from the germline V gene (reference sequence). J lost 4 bases, V lost 3 bases, and 4 bases had no gene match. In nucleotides, the CDR3 is TGTGCCTGGAGGGGGACAGGTCCCTATGGCTACACCTTC. It yields the protein CAWRGTGPYGYTF.

The chain uses TRBV11-3 and TRBJ2-5; TRBD2 aligns across 11 bases. J was trimmed by 3 bases and V by 6 bases; bases with no gene match: 6. Germline V lookup: CDR1 SGHNT, CDR2 YENEEA. CDR3 length equals 15 residues. CDR3: CASSAGLAGKETQYF. Here the CDR3 DNA reads TGTGCCAGCAGTGCTGGACTAGCGGGTAAAGAGACCCAGTACTTC. Filled out from reference TRBV11-3 and TRBJ2-5, the complete variable domain reads EAGVVQSPRYKIIEKKQPVAFWCNPISGHNTLYWYLQNLGQGPELLIRYENEEAVDDSQLPKDRFSAERLKGVDSTLKIQPAELGDSAVYLCASSAGLAGKETQYFGPGTRLLVL.

V usage is TRBV27 and J usage is TRBJ2-4, with TRBD2 identical over 10 bases. The germline CDR1 and CDR2 sequences are MNHEY and SMNVEV (reference sequence). Germline trimming cut 3 bases from V and 6 bases from J; bases unmatched to any gene: 2. This CDR3 has 14 amino acids. The CDR3 loop is CASSFRTSGNIQYF. CDR3 nucleotides: TGTGCCAGCAGTTTCCGGACTAGCGGAAACATTCAGTACTTC.

The rearrangement joins TRBV5-8 to TRBJ1-2; weak D call: TRBD1 (6 bases). V shed 5 bases and J shed 7 bases, with 15 bases lying between them. This CDR3 is built from 13 residues. The germline V gene has CDR1 SGHTS and CDR2 YDEGEE. CDR3 sequence reads: CASRLTGGLGYTF. Written as DNA, the CDR3 is TGTGCCAGCAGATTGACAGGTGGTCTTGGCTACACCTTC. Together with reference TRBV5-8 and TRBJ1-2, the CDR3 gives the full variable domain: EAGVTQSPTHLIKTRGQQATLRCSPISGHTSVYWYQQALGLGLQFLLWYDEGEERNRGNFPPRFSGRQFPNYSSELNVNALELEDSALYLCASRLTGGLGYTFGSGTRLTVV.

V usage is TRBV7-2 and J usage is TRBJ1-4; D unresolved. The CDR3 totals 14 residues. With 5 bases removed from V and 5 bases from J, the gap between germline ends came to 12 bases. Germline-derived CDR1 and CDR2 are SGHTA and FQGNSA. The CDR3 DNA reads TGTGCCAGCAGCATCCGGACGGAGAATGAAAAACTGTTTTTT. It codes for CASSIRTENEKLFF.

The rearrangement uses TRBV7-9 and TRBJ2-2; 9 bases are shared with TRBD1. Per germline, CDR1 SEHNR and CDR2 FQNEAQ (reference sequence). Trimming took 5 bases from V and 6 from J; bases not matched to a gene: 4. This CDR3 comprises 14 residues. This CDR3 reads CASSHRTGAGELFF. In nucleotides, the CDR3 is TGTGCCAGCAGCCATCGGACAGGGGCCGGGGAGCTGTTTTTT.

The V gene is TRBV5-1, the J gene TRBJ2-7; the D gene is possibly TRBD2 (5 bases). The CDR3 spans 15 residues. In germline, CDR1 is SGHRS, CDR2 YFSETQ. V dropped 0 bases and J dropped 2 bases, with 12 bases sitting between them. CDR3 amino acids: CASSLAPTGTYEQYF. CDR3 bases: TGCGCCAGCAGCTTGGCTCCAACGGGGACCTACGAGCAGTACTTC.

This chain connects TRBV27 to TRBJ2-5; no definite D call. The germline V and J ends were trimmed by 10 bases and 5 bases, with 8 bases remaining between them. Germline CDR1 is MNHEY and CDR2 is SMNVEV (reference sequence). The CDR3 runs to 10 residues. CDR3 nucleotide sequence: TGTGCCAAGCAGGAGGAGACCCAGTACTTC. Its protein is CAKQEETQYF.

The V and J genes are TRBV7-2 and TRBJ2-5, with 7 bases fitting TRBD2. The CDR3 length is 16 residues. CDR1 is SGHTA, CDR2 FQGNSA, per germline. Unmatched junction bases numbered 10, after V lost 1 base and J lost 5 bases. CDR3 loop: CASSLVGGGGMETQYF. Written as DNA, the CDR3 is TGTGCCAGCAGCTTAGTTGGCGGGGGTGGAATGGAGACCCAGTACTTC.

This clone was recorded a few times. The chain uses TRBV30 and TRBJ1-2; D remains ambiguous. Trimming removed 0 bases at V and 6 bases at J, with 11 bases between. Germline V gene data show CDR1 as GTSNPN and CDR2 as SVGIG (reference sequence). This CDR3 comprises 13 residues. This chain's CDR3 is CAWSVSSQNGYTF. CDR3 DNA sequence: TGTGCCTGGAGTGTAAGTTCGCAGAATGGCTACACCTTC. Full variable domain (rest looked up from reference TRBV30 and TRBJ1-2): SQTIHQWPATLVQPVGSPLSLECTVEGTSNPNLYWYRQAAGRGLQLLFYSVGIGQISSEVPQNLSASRPQDRQFILSSKKLLLSDSGFYLCAWSVSSQNGYTFGSGTRLTVV.

The table lists this clone with a few counts. The rearrangement joins TRBV4-2 to TRBJ1-5; D is unresolved. Germline values: CDR1 LGHNA, CDR2 YNFKEQ. Trimming took 0 bases from V and 4 from J, leaving 7 bases between them. The length of the CDR3 is 14 residues. CDR3 protein: CASSQDAGNQPQHF. The CDR3 nucleotides read TGTGCCAGCAGCCAAGATGCGGGGAATCAGCCCCAGCATTTT.

This chain uses TRBV2 with TRBJ2-4; a weak D match, TRBD2 (6 bases). This CDR3 spans 16 amino acids. Deletions cut 7 bases from V and 4 bases from J, with 20 bases between. Germline V gene lookup returns CDR1 SNHLY and CDR2 FYNNEI. DNA for the CDR3: TGTGCCAGCACGGGCGGGAAGGGGTCCGGAAAAAACATTCAGTACTTC. Translated: CASTGGKGSGKNIQYF. Full variable domain (outside the CDR3, taken from reference TRBV2 and TRBJ2-4): EPEVTQTPSHQVTQMGQEVILRCVPISNHLYFYWYRQILGQKVEFLVSFYNNEISEKSEIFDDQFSVERPDGSNFTLKIRSTKLEDSAMYFCASTGGKGSGKNIQYFGAGTRLSVL.

The rearrangement joins TRBV28 to TRBJ1-2; no reliable D call. Germline V CDR1 and CDR2: MDHEN, SYDVKM. The CDR3 extends over 13 amino acids. The ends were cut back, 3 bases at V and 1 base at J, with 6 bases in the middle. CDR3 in amino acids: CASSFTDNYGYTF. The CDR3 bases are TGTGCCAGCAGTTTCACAGATAACTATGGCTACACCTTC.

V usage is TRBV5-1 and J usage is TRBJ2-1; 7 nucleotides line up with TRBD2. The CDR3 spans 15 residues. With V trimmed by 4 bases and J by 5 bases, 9 bases remained unmatched. Per germline, CDR1 SGHRS and CDR2 YFSETQ. DNA of the CDR3: TGCGCCAGCAGCGCGAGCGGGGCCCCCAACAATGAGCAGTTCTTC. It yields the protein CASSASGAPNNEQFF.

The chain recombines TRBV30 with TRBJ1-1; unclear D gene. V lost 2 bases to trimming and J lost 6 bases, with 16 bases between them. The CDR3 has 14 residues. Germline CDR1 and CDR2: GTSNPN and SVGIG (reference sequence). CDR3 nucleotides: TGTGCCTGGAGTCCCTCTTACCGTCGCTCTGAAGCTTTCTTT. Its protein is CAWSPSYRRSEAFF.